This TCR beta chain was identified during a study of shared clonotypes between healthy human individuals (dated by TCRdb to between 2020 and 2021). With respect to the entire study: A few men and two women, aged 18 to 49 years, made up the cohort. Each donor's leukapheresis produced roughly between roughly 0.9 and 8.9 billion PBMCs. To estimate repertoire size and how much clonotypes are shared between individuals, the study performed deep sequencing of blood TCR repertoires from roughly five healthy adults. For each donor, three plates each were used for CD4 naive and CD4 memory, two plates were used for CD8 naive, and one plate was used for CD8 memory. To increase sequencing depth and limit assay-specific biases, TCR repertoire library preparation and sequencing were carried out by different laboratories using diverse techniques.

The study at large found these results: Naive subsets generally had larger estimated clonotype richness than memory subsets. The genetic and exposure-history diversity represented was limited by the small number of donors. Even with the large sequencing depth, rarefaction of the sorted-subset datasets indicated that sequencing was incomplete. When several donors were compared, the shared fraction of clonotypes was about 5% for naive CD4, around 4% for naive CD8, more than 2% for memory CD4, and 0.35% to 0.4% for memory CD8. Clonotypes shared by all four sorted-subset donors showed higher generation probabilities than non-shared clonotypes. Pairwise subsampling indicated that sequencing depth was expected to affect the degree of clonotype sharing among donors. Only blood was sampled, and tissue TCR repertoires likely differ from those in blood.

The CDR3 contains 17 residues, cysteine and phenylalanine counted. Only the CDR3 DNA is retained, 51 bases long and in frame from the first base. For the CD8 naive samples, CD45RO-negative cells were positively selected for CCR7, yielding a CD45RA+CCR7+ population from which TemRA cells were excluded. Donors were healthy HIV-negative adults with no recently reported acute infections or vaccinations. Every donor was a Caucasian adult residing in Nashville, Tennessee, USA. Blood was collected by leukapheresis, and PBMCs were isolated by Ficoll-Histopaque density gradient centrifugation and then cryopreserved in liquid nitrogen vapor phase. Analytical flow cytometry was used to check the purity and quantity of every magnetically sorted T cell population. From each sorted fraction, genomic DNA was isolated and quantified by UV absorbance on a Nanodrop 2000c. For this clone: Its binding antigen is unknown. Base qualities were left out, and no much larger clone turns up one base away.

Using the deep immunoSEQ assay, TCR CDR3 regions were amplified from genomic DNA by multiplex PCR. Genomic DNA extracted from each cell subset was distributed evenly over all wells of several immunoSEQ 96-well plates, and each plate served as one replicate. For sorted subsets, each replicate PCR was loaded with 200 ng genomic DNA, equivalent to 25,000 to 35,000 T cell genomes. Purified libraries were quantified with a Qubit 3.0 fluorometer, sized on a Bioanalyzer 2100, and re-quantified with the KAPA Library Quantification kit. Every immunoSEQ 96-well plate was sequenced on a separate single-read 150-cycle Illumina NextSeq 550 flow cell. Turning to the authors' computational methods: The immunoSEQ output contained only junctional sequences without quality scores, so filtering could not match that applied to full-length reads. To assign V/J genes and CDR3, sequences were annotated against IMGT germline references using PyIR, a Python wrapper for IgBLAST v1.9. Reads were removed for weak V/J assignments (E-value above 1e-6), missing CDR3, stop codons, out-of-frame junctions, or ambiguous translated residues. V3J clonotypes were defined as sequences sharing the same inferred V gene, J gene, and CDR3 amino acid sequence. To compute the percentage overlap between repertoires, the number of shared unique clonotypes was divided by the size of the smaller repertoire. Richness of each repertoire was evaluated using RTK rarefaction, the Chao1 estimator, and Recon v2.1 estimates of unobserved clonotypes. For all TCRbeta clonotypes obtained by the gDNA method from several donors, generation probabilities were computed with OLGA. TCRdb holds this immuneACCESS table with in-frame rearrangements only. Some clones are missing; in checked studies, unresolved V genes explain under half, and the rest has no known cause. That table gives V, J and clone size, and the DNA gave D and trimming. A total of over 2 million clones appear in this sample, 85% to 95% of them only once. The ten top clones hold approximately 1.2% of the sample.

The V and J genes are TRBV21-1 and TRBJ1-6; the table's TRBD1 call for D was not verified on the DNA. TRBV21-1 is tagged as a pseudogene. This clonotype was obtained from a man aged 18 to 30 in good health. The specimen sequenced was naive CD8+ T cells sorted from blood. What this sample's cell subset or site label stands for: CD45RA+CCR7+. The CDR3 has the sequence CASSKKGTGTGNSPLHF. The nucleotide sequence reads TGTGCCAGCAGCAAAAAGGGAACCGGGACAGGGAATTCACCCCTCCACTTT.